The subject of this entry is one TCR beta chain. The record originates from a study of blood T cell repertoires in COVID-19. The wider study: The analysed material was cDNA or gDNA that came from T cells, B-cell-depleted T cells, or PBMCs.

TCRdb's copy holds only in-frame clones and misses some; the assay was immunoSEQ multiplex PCR. The sample contains about 38,000 clones, around four fifths of which appear only once. The CDR3 contains 13 residues. Germline lookup yields CDR1 SGHTA and CDR2 FQGNSA. V lost 3 bases to trimming and J lost 1 base, with 6 bases between them. Patients from Seattle were sampled longitudinally, starting during active infection. This clonotype was sampled from a man aged 60 to 75 with COVID-19, enrolled during active disease. This rearrangement joins TRBV7-2 to TRBJ1-1; D is unclear. The specimen was peripheral blood. The DNA of the CDR3 is TGTGCCAGCAGCTTTACACCGAACACTGAAGCTTTCTTT. Residues: CASSFTPNTEAFF.